This paragraph reports one T cell receptor beta chain. TCRdb's copy holds only in-frame clones and misses some; the assay was immunoSEQ multiplex PCR. The table lists about 140,000 clones, around 90% of them singletons. The sample belongs to a study of T cell responses to AZD1222 COVID-19 vaccine. After removal of 1 base from V and 5 bases from J, the junction contained 6 bases not matched to a gene. The CDR3 is 15 amino acids. Germline CDR1 SEHNR, CDR2 FQNEAQ (reference sequence). The material sequenced was peripheral blood, taken 28 days after the second dose of the MenACWY control vaccine. The genes are TRBV7-9 and TRBJ2-3, with 7 bases that match TRBD1. This receptor was identified in an adult who received the MenACWY meningococcal vaccine as a control. The CDR3 here is CASSLGQGVGDTQYF. CDR3 sequence (DNA): TGTGCCAGCAGCTTAGGGCAGGGGGTAGGAGATACGCAGTATTTT. Looking up the rest from reference TRBV7-9 and TRBJ2-3 gives the full variable domain: DTGVSQNPRHKITKRGQNVTFRCDPISEHNRLYWYRQTLGQGPEFLTYFQNEAQLEKSRLLSDRFSAERPKGSFSTLEIQRTEQGDSAMYLCASSLGQGVGDTQYFGPGTRLTVL.